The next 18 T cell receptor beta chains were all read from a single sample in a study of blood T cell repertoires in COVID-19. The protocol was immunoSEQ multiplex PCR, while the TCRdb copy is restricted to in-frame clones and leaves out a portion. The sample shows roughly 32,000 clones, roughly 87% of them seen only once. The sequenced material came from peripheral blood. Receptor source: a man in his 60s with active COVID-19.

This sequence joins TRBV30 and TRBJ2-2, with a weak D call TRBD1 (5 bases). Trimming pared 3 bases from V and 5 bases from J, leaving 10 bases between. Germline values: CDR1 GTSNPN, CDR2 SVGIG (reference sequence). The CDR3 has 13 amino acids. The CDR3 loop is CAWRGEGTGELFF. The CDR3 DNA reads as TGTGCCTGGAGAGGGGAAGGGACCGGGGAGCTGTTTTTT. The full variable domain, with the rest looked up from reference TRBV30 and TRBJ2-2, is SQTIHQWPATLVQPVGSPLSLECTVEGTSNPNLYWYRQAAGRGLQLLFYSVGIGQISSEVPQNLSASRPQDRQFILSSKKLLLSDSGFYLCAWRGEGTGELFFGEGSRLTVL.

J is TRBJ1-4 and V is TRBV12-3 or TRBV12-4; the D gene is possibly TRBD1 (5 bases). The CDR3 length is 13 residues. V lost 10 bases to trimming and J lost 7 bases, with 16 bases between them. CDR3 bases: TGTGCCACCAGGGCGGGAAACGGTGAAAAACTGTTTTTT. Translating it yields CATRAGNGEKLFF.

This CDR3 reads CASSLGTSTGWLGKNIQYF. As DNA, the CDR3 is TGTGCCAGCAGTTTGGGGACGTCGACAGGTTGGCTTGGGAAAAACATTCAGTACTTC. This chain links TRBV27 with TRBJ2-4; D is perhaps TRBD1 (6 bases). Germline V gene sequence: CDR1 MNHEY, CDR2 SMNVEV (reference sequence). The CDR3 contains 19 residues. V was trimmed by 3 bases and J by 4 bases, leaving 25 bases between them.

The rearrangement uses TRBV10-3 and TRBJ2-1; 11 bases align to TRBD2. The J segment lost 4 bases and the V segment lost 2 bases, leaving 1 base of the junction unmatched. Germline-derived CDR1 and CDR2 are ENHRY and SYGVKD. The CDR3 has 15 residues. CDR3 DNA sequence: TGTGCCATCAGTGAGGCTAGCGGGGGGTACAATGAGCAGTTCTTC. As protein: CAISEASGGYNEQFF.

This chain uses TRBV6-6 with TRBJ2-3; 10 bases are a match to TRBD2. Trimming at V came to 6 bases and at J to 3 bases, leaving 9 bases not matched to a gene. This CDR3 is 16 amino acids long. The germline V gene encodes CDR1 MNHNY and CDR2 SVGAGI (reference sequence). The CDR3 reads CASRPSGRMRTDTQYF. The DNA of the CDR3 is TGTGCCAGCAGACCTAGCGGGAGAATGAGGACAGATACGCAGTATTTT.

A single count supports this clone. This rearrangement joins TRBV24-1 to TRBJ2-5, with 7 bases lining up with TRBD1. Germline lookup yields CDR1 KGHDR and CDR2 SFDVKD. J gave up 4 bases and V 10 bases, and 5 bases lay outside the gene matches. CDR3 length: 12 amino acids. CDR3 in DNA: TGTGCCACTTCTTCAGGGGGAGAGACCCAGTACTTC. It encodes CATSSGGETQYF.

The CDR3 DNA follows: TGCAGTGTTATAGCGAACACTGAAGCTTTCTTT. Its translation is CSVIANTEAFF. J is TRBJ1-1 and V is TRBV29-1; D ambiguous. CDR1 and CDR2 (germline): SQVTM, ANQGSEA. CDR3 length equals 11 residues.

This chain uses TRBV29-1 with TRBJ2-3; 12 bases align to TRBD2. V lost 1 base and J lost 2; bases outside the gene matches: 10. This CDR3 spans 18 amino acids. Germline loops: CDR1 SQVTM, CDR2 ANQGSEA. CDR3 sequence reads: CSVEVPSGGAATTDTQYF. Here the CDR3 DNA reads TGCAGCGTTGAAGTCCCTAGCGGGGGGGCGGCTACCACAGATACGCAGTATTTT.

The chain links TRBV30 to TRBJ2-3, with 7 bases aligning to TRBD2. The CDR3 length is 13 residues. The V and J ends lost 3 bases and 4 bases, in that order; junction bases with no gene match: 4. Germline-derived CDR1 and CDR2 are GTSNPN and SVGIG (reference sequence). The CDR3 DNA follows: TGTGCCTGGAGAGCCACTAGCGCAGATACGCAGTATTTT. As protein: CAWRATSADTQYF.

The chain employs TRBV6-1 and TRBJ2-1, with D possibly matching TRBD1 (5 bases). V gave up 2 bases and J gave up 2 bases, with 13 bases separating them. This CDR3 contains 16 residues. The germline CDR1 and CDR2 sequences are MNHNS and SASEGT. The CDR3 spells CASSERVGVTYNEQFF. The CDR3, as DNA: TGTGCCAGCAGTGAAAGGGTAGGGGTTACCTACAATGAGCAGTTCTTC.

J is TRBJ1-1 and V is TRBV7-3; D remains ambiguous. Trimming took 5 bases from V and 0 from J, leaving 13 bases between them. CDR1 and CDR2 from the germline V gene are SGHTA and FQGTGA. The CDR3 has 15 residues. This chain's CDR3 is CASSLAQTMNTEAFF. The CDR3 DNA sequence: TGTGCCAGCAGCCTTGCACAGACCATGAACACTGAAGCTTTCTTT.

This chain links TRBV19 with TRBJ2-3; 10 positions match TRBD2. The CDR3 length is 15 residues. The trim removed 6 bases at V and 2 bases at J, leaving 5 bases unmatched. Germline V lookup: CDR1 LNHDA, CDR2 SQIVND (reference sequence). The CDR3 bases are TGTGCCAGTAGAGGTAGCGGGGGGAACACAGATACGCAGTATTTT. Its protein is CASRGSGGNTDTQYF.

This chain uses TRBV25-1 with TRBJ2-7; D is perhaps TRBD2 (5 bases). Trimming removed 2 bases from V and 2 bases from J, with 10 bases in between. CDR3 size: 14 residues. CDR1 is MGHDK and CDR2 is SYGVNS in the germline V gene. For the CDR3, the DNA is TGTGCCAGCAGTGAACGGGGAAGGGCCTACGAGCAGTACTTC. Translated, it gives CASSERGRAYEQYF.

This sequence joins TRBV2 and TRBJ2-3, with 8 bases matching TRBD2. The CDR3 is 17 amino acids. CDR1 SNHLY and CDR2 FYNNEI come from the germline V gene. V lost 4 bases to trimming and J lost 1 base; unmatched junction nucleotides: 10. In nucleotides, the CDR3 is TGTGCCAGCAGTGGAATATTAGCGGGACACCGCACAGATACGCAGTATTTT. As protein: CASSGILAGHRTDTQYF. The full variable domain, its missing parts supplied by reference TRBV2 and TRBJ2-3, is EPEVTQTPSHQVTQMGQEVILRCVPISNHLYFYWYRQILGQKVEFLVSFYNNEISEKSEIFDDQFSVERPDGSNFTLKIRSTKLEDSAMYFCASSGILAGHRTDTQYFGPGTRLTVL.

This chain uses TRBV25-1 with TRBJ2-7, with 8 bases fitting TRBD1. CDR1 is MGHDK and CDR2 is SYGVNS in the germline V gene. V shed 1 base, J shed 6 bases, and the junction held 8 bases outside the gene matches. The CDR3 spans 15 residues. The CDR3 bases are TGTGCCAGCAGTGAATTAAGGCAGGGGGCGACCGAGCAGTACTTC. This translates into CASSELRQGATEQYF.

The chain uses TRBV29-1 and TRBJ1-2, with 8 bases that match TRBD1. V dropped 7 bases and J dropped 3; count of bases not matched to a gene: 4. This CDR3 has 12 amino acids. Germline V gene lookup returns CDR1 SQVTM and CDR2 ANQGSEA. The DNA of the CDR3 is TGCAGCGCTGGACAGGGAGACTATGGCTACACCTTC. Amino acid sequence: CSAGQGDYGYTF.

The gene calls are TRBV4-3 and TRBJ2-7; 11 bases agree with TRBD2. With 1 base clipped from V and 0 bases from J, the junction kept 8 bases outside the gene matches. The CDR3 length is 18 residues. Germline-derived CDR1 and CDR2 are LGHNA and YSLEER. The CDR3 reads CASSQAAPGTSGSYEQYF. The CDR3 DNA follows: TGCGCCAGCAGCCAAGCGGCCCCCGGGACTAGCGGCTCCTACGAGCAGTACTTC.

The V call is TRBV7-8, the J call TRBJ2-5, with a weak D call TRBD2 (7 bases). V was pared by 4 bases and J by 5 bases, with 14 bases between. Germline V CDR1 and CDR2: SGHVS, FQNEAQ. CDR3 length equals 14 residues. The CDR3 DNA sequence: TGTGCCAGCAGCTCTACGGGGGGCCGGGAGACCCAGTACTTC. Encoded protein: CASSSTGGRETQYF.